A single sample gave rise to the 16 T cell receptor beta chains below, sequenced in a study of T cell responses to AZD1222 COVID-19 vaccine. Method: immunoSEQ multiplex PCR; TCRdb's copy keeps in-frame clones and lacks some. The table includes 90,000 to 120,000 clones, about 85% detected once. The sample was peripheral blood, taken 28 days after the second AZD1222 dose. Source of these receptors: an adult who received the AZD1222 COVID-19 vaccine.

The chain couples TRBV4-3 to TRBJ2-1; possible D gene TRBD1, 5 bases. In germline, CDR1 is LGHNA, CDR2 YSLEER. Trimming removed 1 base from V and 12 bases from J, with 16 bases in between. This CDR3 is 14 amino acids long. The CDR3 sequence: CASSQVGGRARQFF. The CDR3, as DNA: TGCGCCAGCAGCCAAGTGGGTGGCAGGGCGAGGCAGTTCTTC.

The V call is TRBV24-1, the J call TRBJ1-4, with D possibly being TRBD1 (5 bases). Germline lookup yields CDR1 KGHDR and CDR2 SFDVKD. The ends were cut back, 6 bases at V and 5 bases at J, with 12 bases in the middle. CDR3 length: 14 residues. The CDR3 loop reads CATSRSGTNEKLFF. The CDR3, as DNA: TGTGCCACCAGTAGATCCGGGACGAATGAAAAACTGTTTTTT.

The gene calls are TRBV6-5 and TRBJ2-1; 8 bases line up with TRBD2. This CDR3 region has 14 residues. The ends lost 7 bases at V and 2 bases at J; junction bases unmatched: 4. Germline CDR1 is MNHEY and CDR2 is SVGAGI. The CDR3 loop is CASTTGGAYNEQFF. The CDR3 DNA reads TGTGCCAGCACAACGGGGGGGGCCTACAATGAGCAGTTCTTC.

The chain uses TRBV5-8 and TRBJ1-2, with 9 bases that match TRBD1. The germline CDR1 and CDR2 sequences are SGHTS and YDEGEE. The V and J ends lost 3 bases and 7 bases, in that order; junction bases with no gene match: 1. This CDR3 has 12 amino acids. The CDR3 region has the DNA TGTGCCAGCAGCTGGACAGGGGCTGGCTACACCTTC. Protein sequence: CASSWTGAGYTF.

The CDR3 DNA reads TGTGCCAGCAAAGGCGAGGGCAGGGATAGGGTCACCGGGGAGCTGTTTTTT. This sequence encodes CASKGEGRDRVTGELFF. V and J are TRBV5-4 and TRBJ2-2; TRBD1 or TRBD2 may be the D gene (5 bases each). CDR3 length: 17 residues. Germline assignment: CDR1 SGHNT and CDR2 YYREEE (reference sequence). V was clipped by 6 bases and J by 4 bases, with 22 bases between them.

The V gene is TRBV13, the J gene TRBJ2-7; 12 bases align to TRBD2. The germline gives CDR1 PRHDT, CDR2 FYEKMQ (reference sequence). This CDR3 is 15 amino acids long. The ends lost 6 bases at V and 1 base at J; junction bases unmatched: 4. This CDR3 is CASRLAGGPSYEQYF. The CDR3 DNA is TGTGCCAGCAGACTAGCGGGGGGTCCTTCCTACGAGCAGTACTTC.

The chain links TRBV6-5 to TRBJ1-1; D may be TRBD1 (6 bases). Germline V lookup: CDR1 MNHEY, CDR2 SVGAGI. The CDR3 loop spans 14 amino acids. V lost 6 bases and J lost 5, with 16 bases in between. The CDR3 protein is CASRGGLYSTEAFF. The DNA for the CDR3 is TGTGCCAGCAGGGGGGGCCTTTATAGTACTGAAGCTTTCTTT.

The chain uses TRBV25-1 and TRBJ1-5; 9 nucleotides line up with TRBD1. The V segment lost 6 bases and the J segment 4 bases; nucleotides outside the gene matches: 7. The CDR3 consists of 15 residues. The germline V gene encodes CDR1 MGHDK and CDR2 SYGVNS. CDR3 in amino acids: CASSPGTGLNQPQHF. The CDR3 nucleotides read TGTGCCAGCAGCCCCGGGACAGGGCTAAATCAGCCCCAGCATTTT.

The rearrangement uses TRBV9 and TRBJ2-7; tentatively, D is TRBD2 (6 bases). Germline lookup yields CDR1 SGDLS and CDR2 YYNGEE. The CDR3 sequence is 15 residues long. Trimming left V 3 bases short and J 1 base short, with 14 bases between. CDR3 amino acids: CASSESGTESYEQYF. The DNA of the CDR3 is TGTGCCAGCAGCGAGTCCGGGACTGAGTCCTACGAGCAGTACTTC.

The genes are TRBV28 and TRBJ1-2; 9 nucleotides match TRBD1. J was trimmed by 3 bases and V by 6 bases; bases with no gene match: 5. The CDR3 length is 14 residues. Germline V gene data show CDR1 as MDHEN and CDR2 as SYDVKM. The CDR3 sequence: CASSPGDRDYGYTF. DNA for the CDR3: TGTGCCAGCAGCCCCGGGGACAGGGACTATGGCTACACCTTC.

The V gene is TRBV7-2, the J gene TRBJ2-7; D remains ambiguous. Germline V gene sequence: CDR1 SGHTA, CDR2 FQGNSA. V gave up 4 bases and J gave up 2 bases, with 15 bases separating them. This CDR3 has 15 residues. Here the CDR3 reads CASSYRASTTYEQYF. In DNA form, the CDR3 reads TGTGCCAGCAGCTACCGGGCTTCTACCACCTACGAGCAGTACTTC.

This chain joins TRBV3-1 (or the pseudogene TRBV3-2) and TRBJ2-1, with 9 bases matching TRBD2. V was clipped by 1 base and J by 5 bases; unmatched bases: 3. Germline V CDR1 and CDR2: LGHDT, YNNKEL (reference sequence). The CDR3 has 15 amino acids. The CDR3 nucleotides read TGTGCCAGCAGCCAAGCTAGCGGGGCCGACAATGAGCAGTTCTTC. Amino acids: CASSQASGADNEQFF.

The CDR3 region has the DNA TGTGCCAGCTCACGGGACCCGTTAAACACCATATATTTT. It is translated as CASSRDPLNTIYF. V and J are TRBV18 and TRBJ1-3; D might be TRBD1 (5 bases). CDR3 length: 13 residues. Germline-derived CDR1 and CDR2 are KGHSH and LQKENI. V gave up 4 bases and J gave up 6 bases, with 10 bases separating them.

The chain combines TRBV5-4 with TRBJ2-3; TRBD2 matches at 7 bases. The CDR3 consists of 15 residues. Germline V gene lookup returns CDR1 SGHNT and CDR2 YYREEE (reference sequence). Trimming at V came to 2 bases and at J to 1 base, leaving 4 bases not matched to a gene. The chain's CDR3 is CASSFYTSGTDTQYF. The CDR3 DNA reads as TGTGCCAGCAGCTTTTATACTAGCGGCACAGATACGCAGTATTTT. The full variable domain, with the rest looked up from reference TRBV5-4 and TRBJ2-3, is ETGVTQSPTHLIKTRGQQVTLRCSSQSGHNTVSWYQQALGQGPQFIFQYYREEENGRGNFPPRFSGLQFPNYSSELNVNALELDDSALYLCASSFYTSGTDTQYFGPGTRLTVL.

The DNA for the CDR3 is TGCAGCGTTGCCCGGGCCTACGAGCAGTACTTC. It specifies CSVARAYEQYF. This chain joins TRBV29-1 and TRBJ2-7; D gene unclear. This CDR3 is 11 amino acids long. Germline CDR1 and CDR2: SQVTM and ANQGSEA. V lost 4 bases and J 2 bases, leaving 6 bases between the germline ends.

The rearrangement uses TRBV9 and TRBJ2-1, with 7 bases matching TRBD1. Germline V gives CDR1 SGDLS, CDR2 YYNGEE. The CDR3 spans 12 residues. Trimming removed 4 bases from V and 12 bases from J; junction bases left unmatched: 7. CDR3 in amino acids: CASSPNRGAQFF. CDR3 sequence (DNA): TGTGCCAGCAGCCCTAACAGGGGTGCGCAGTTCTTC. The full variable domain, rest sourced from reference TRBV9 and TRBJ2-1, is DSGVTQTPKHLITATGQRVTLRCSPRSGDLSVYWYQQSLDQGLQFLIQYYNGEERAKGNILERFSAQQFPDLHSELNLSSLELGDSALYFCASSPNRGAQFFGPGTRLTVL.